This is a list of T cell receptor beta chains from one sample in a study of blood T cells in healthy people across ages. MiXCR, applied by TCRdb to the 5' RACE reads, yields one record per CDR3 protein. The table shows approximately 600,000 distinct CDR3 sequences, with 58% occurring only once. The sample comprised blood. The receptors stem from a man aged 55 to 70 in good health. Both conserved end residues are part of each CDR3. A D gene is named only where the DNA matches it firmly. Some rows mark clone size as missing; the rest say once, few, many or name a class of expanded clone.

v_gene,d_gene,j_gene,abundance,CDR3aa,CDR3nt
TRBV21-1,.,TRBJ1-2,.,CASSKETGTNYGYTF,TGTGCCAGCAGCAAAGAGACAGGGACGAACTATGGCTACACCTTC
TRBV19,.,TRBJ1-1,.,CASSIDTNTEAFF,TGTGCCAGTAGTATTGACACGAACACTGAAGCTTTCTTT
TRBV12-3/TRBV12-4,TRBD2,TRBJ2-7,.,CASSLDSGGLAYNEQYF,TGTGCCAGCAGTTTGGATAGCGGGGGCCTAGCCTACAATGAGCAGTACTTC
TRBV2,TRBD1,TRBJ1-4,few,CASTRQGANEKLFF,TGTGCCAGCACACGACAGGGCGCTAATGAAAAACTGTTTTTT
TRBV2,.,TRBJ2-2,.,CASSSGELFF,TGTGCCAGCTCCTCCGGGGAGCTGTTTTTT
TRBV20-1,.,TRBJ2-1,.,CSARDPALSSYNEQFF,TGCAGTGCTAGAGATCCGGCGCTGAGCTCCTACAATGAGCAGTTCTTC
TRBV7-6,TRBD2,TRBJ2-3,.,CASSSGRGAADTQYF,TGTGCCAGCAGCTCCGGGCGGGGGGCCGCAGATACGCAGTATTTT
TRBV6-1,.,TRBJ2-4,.,CASSEGWVAKNIQYF,TGTGCCAGCAGTGAAGGGTGGGTAGCCAAAAACATTCAGTACTTC
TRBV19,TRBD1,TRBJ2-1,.,CASSNRDRGQDEQFF,TGTGCCAGTAGTAATCGGGACAGGGGGCAAGATGAGCAGTTCTTC
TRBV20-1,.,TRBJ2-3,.,CSARDLSGTDTQYF,TGCAGTGCTAGAGATTTGAGTGGCACAGATACACAGTATTTT
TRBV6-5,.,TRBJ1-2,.,CASSSNRELGYGYTF,TGTGCCAGCAGTTCGAACAGGGAACTGGGCTATGGCTACACCTTC
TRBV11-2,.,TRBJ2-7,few,CASSLGHLTYEQYF,TGTGCCAGCAGCTTAGGGCACCTAACCTACGAGCAGTACTTC
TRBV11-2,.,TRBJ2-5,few,CASSLDFRVGETQYF,TGTGCCAGCAGCTTAGATTTCAGGGTTGGAGAGACCCAGTACTTC
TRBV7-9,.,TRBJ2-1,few,CASRRGLYNEQFF,TGTGCCAGCAGGAGGGGACTTTACAATGAGCAGTTCTTC
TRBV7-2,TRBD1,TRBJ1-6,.,CASSSGQGYNSPLHF,TGTGCCAGCAGCTCTGGACAGGGGTATAATTCACCCCTCCACTTT